The 8 T cell receptor beta chains presented below share a single source sample, sequenced in a study of cytomegalovirus exposure and HLA in healthy donors. PCR employed 60 Vbeta and 13 Jbeta primers. The repertoire was sequenced with immunoSEQ multiplex PCR; TCRdb's copy has only in-frame clones and lacks some. The sample has 120,000 to 150,000 clones, around 75% seen once. Sequenced sample: PBMCs. The receptors were gathered from a woman in her 30s in good health and CMV-seronegative.

Note on this clone: Other DNA variants within this sample encode the same CDR3. The J gene is TRBJ2-2, the V gene TRBV19; 7 positions match TRBD2. The V gene end was trimmed by 1 base and the J gene end by 5 bases; junction bases not matched to a gene: 1. The CDR3 totals 14 residues. Looked up from germline, CDR1 is LNHDA and CDR2 is SQIVND (reference sequence). The CDR3 nucleotides read TGTGCCAGTAGTATAGTCGGGGGGACCGGGGAGCTGTTTTTT. Encoded protein: CASSIVGGTGELFF.

This clone is a singleton in its sample. The gene calls are TRBV5-1 and TRBJ2-7; the match to TRBD1 covers 9 bases. Germline CDR1 is SGHRS and CDR2 is YFSETQ. Trimming cost V 5 bases and J 4 bases; bases outside gene matches: 4. The CDR3 spans 13 residues. As DNA, the CDR3 is TGCGCCAGCAGAGGGACAGGGAGATACGAGCAGTACTTC. Its translation: CASRGTGRYEQYF.

This sequence joins TRBV19 and TRBJ2-2; TRBD2 is a possible D gene (5 bases). The V end lost 3 bases, the J end lost 6 bases, and 8 bases lay between the germline ends. Germline values: CDR1 LNHDA, CDR2 SQIVND (reference sequence). The CDR3 covers 13 residues. The CDR3 region is CASSIPGSGELFF. CDR3 in DNA: TGTGCCAGTAGTATCCCGGGATCCGGGGAGCTGTTTTTT.

The chain employs TRBV5-8 and TRBJ1-1, with D possibly being TRBD1 (5 bases). With 2 bases removed from V and 8 bases from J, the gap between germline ends came to 13 bases. CDR1 is SGHTS, CDR2 YDEGEE, per germline. The CDR3 consists of 13 residues. This CDR3 is CASSFRQGREAFF. The DNA for the CDR3 is TGTGCCAGCAGCTTTAGGCAGGGTCGGGAAGCTTTCTTT.

V is TRBV28 and J is TRBJ2-7; 7 bases map to TRBD2. V lost 4 bases, J lost 3 bases, and 3 bases stayed unmatched. CDR1 and CDR2 from the germline V gene are MDHEN and SYDVKM. The CDR3 extends over 13 amino acids. The chain's CDR3 is CASSWSGIYEQYF. The CDR3 bases are TGTGCCAGCAGTTGGAGCGGGATCTACGAGCAGTACTTC.

The V call is TRBV5-1, the J call TRBJ2-2, with D possibly TRBD2 on 6 matching bases. Trimming cost V 4 bases and J 2 bases, with 18 bases left between them. This CDR3 contains 17 residues. Germline V gene data show CDR1 as SGHRS and CDR2 as YFSETQ. The CDR3 loop reads CASSPTLSGTNTGELFF. The CDR3 DNA is TGCGCCAGCAGCCCGACCCTTAGCGGAACCAACACCGGGGAGCTGTTTTTT. The full variable domain, in which reference TRBV5-1 and TRBJ2-2 provide the parts outside the CDR3, is KAGVTQTPRYLIKTRGQQVTLSCSPISGHRSVSWYQQTPGQGLQFLFEYFSETQRNKGNFPGRFSGRQFSNSRSEMNVSTLELGDSALYLCASSPTLSGTNTGELFFGEGSRLTVL.

The rearrangement links TRBV30 to TRBJ2-1; 9 bases align to TRBD1. Germline loops: CDR1 GTSNPN, CDR2 SVGIG (reference sequence). Losses at the gene ends were 5 bases for V and 4 bases for J; bases not matched to a gene: 6. The CDR3 runs 14 residues. This CDR3 reads CAWGQGLGYNEQFF. The CDR3 coding sequence is TGTGCCTGGGGACAGGGGCTCGGATACAATGAGCAGTTCTTC.

V gene TRBV5-1 combines with J gene TRBJ2-7, with D maybe TRBD2 (6 bases). The CDR3 runs to 16 residues. Germline CDR1 SGHRS, CDR2 YFSETQ. The V end lost 3 bases, the J end lost 3 bases, and 19 bases lay between the germline ends. This CDR3 reads CASSSLVGRGYYEQYF. For the CDR3, the DNA is TGCGCCAGCAGCTCCCTTGTGGGGCGGGGATACTACGAGCAGTACTTC.